A selection of T cell receptor beta chains follows, all from one sample in a study of T cells in Graves' hyperthyroidism and ophthalmopathy. TCRdb called the multiplex PCR reads again in MiXCR, with one record for every CDR3 protein. The sample has about 380,000 distinct CDR3 sequences, 14% seen once; the top ten hold roughly 11%. The sample comprised blood. The receptors derive from a woman between 55 and 75 years old with Graves' hyperthyroidism. The CDR3 runs from the conserved cysteine through the conserved F or W. Each record gives: J gene, D gene, V gene, clone size, CDR3 protein, CDR3 DNA. D genes are given only for firm matches. Not every row has a clone size; where given, it reads once, few, many or a size class.

J gene: TRBJ1-2; D gene: .; V gene: TRBV6-1; clone size: many; CDR3 protein: CASYDEGGWILTGYTF; CDR3 DNA: TGTGCCAGCTACGACGAAGGCGGGTGGATTCTTACGGGCTACACCTTC
J gene: TRBJ2-1; D gene: TRBD2; V gene: TRBV11-2; clone size: many; CDR3 protein: CASSLRLAGGEQFF; CDR3 DNA: TGTGCCAGCAGCTTAAGGCTGGCGGGAGGAGAGCAGTTCTTC
J gene: TRBJ1-4; D gene: TRBD1; V gene: TRBV18; clone size: many; CDR3 protein: CASSPRTGRGEKLFF; CDR3 DNA: TGTGCCAGCTCACCGCGGACAGGGAGGGGTGAAAAACTGTTTTTT
J gene: TRBJ2-1; D gene: .; V gene: TRBV7-9; clone size: many; CDR3 protein: CASSTTSYNEQFF; CDR3 DNA: TGTGCCAGCAGCACAACAAGTTACAATGAGCAGTTCTTC
J gene: TRBJ1-2; D gene: TRBD1; V gene: TRBV4-1; clone size: .; CDR3 protein: CASSQGGQGSYGYTF; CDR3 DNA: TGCGCCAGCAGCCAAGGGGGACAGGGATCCTATGGCTACACCTTC
J gene: TRBJ2-5; D gene: .; V gene: TRBV24-1; clone size: .; CDR3 protein: CATLGEWETQYF; CDR3 DNA: TGTGCCACCCTCGGGGAGTGGGAGACCCAGTACTTC
J gene: TRBJ2-7; D gene: TRBD2; V gene: TRBV10-3; clone size: few; CDR3 protein: CAISGSGGEQYF; CDR3 DNA: TGTGCCATCAGTGGTTCGGGGGGGGAGCAGTACTTC
J gene: TRBJ1-3; D gene: .; V gene: TRBV12-3/TRBV12-4; clone size: many; CDR3 protein: CASSFLTSSGNTIYF; CDR3 DNA: TGTGCCAGCAGTTTTCTAACAAGCTCTGGAAACACCATATATTTT
J gene: TRBJ2-7; D gene: .; V gene: TRBV20-1; clone size: many; CDR3 protein: CSAGPSLAGVYEQYF; CDR3 DNA: TGCAGTGCTGGACCCTCCCTAGCAGGTGTCTACGAGCAGTACTTC
J gene: TRBJ1-1; D gene: TRBD1; V gene: TRBV7-9; clone size: .; CDR3 protein: CASLTGQGLNTEAFF; CDR3 DNA: TGTGCCAGTCTAACGGGACAGGGCCTGAACACTGAAGCTTTCTTT
J gene: TRBJ1-1; D gene: .; V gene: TRBV10-3; clone size: many; CDR3 protein: CAISERNGPEAFF; CDR3 DNA: TGTGCCATCAGTGAGCGGAATGGGCCTGAAGCTTTCTTT
J gene: TRBJ2-7; D gene: .; V gene: TRBV6-1; clone size: many; CDR3 protein: CASSESPGYEQYF; CDR3 DNA: TGTGCCAGCAGTGAATCCCCGGGCTACGAGCAGTACTTC
J gene: TRBJ1-5; D gene: TRBD1; V gene: TRBV12-5; clone size: many; CDR3 protein: CASGEQGGYSNQPQHF; CDR3 DNA: TGTGCTAGTGGTGAACAGGGGGGATATAGCAATCAGCCCCAGCATTTT
J gene: TRBJ2-7; D gene: .; V gene: TRBV12-3/TRBV12-4; clone size: many; CDR3 protein: CASSLQSIGEQYF; CDR3 DNA: TGTGCCAGCAGTCTCCAGAGTATAGGGGAGCAGTACTTC
J gene: TRBJ2-3; D gene: TRBD2; V gene: TRBV10-1; clone size: .; CDR3 protein: CASSERREGDTQYF; CDR3 DNA: TGCGCCAGCAGTGAGCGGCGGGAGGGGGATACGCAGTATTTT
J gene: TRBJ2-6; D gene: TRBD1; V gene: TRBV15; clone size: many; CDR3 protein: CATSSRQGRAGANVLTF; CDR3 DNA: TGTGCCACCAGCTCCAGACAGGGACGCGCTGGGGCCAACGTCCTGACTTTC
J gene: TRBJ2-1; D gene: TRBD2; V gene: TRBV2; clone size: many; CDR3 protein: CASSIRTSVGNEQFF; CDR3 DNA: TGTGCCAGCAGTATCCGGACTAGTGTGGGAAATGAGCAGTTCTTC
J gene: TRBJ2-3; D gene: TRBD2; V gene: TRBV6-5; clone size: many; CDR3 protein: CASSYGGLAGADTQYF; CDR3 DNA: TGTGCCAGCAGTTACGGTGGACTAGCGGGAGCAGATACGCAGTATTTT
J gene: TRBJ2-2; D gene: .; V gene: TRBV27; clone size: many; CDR3 protein: CASSFSGGRAGELFF; CDR3 DNA: TGTGCCAGCAGTTTTAGCGGAGGTCGGGCCGGGGAGCTGTTTTTT
J gene: TRBJ2-6; D gene: .; V gene: TRBV24-1; clone size: .; CDR3 protein: CATSPTRAESSGANVLTF; CDR3 DNA: TGTGCCACCAGCCCCACCCGGGCAGAAAGCTCTGGGGCCAACGTCCTGACTTTC
J gene: TRBJ2-2; D gene: TRBD1; V gene: TRBV5-1; clone size: .; CDR3 protein: CASSVRQGSNTGELFF; CDR3 DNA: TGCGCCAGCAGCGTCCGACAGGGTTCGAACACCGGGGAGCTGTTTTTT
J gene: TRBJ2-7; D gene: .; V gene: TRBV2; clone size: few; CDR3 protein: CASSLGMGSSYEQYF; CDR3 DNA: TGTGCCAGCAGCCTAGGGATGGGAAGCTCCTACGAGCAGTACTTC
J gene: TRBJ1-1; D gene: .; V gene: TRBV10-3; clone size: few; CDR3 protein: CAISESKRTFF; CDR3 DNA: TGTGCCATCAGTGAGTCGAAAAGGACTTTCTTT
J gene: TRBJ1-4; D gene: .; V gene: TRBV11-2; clone size: .; CDR3 protein: CASSLERRSGRVNEKLFF; CDR3 DNA: TGTGCCAGCAGCTTAGAACGGCGTTCGGGACGGGTTAATGAAAAACTGTTTTTT
J gene: TRBJ2-3; D gene: .; V gene: TRBV5-1; clone size: .; CDR3 protein: CASSLAAGYGGTDTQYF; CDR3 DNA: TGCGCCAGCAGCTTGGCCGCAGGGTACGGAGGCACAGATACGCAGTATTTT
J gene: TRBJ1-2; D gene: TRBD1; V gene: TRBV5-6; clone size: few; CDR3 protein: CASSLVGTGGDYGYTF; CDR3 DNA: TGTGCCAGCAGCTTGGTTGGTACAGGGGGTGACTATGGCTACACCTTC
J gene: TRBJ2-2; D gene: TRBD2; V gene: TRBV20-1; clone size: many; CDR3 protein: CSARTSGRNTGELFF; CDR3 DNA: TGCAGTGCAAGGACTAGCGGGAGGAACACCGGGGAGCTGTTTTTT
J gene: TRBJ2-7; D gene: TRBD2; V gene: TRBV28; clone size: .; CDR3 protein: CASTSGSPHEQYF; CDR3 DNA: TGTGCCAGCACAAGCGGGAGCCCCCACGAGCAGTACTTC
J gene: TRBJ2-7; D gene: TRBD1; V gene: TRBV18; clone size: many; CDR3 protein: CASSRQAGTGEVEQYF; CDR3 DNA: TGTGCCAGCTCACGTCAGGCCGGGACAGGGGAAGTCGAGCAGTACTTC
J gene: TRBJ2-3; D gene: .; V gene: TRBV7-3; clone size: many; CDR3 protein: CASSLGSTDTQYF; CDR3 DNA: TGTGCCAGCAGCTTAGGAAGCACAGATACGCAGTATTTT
J gene: TRBJ2-7; D gene: .; V gene: TRBV5-1; clone size: .; CDR3 protein: CASSLVNPDRLYYEQYF; CDR3 DNA: TGCGCCAGCAGCTTGGTGAACCCAGACAGGTTGTACTACGAGCAGTACTTC
J gene: TRBJ1-2; D gene: TRBD1; V gene: TRBV12-5; clone size: many; CDR3 protein: CASGTGTGSLKYGYTF; CDR3 DNA: TGTGCTAGTGGTACCGGGACAGGGTCCTTAAAGTATGGCTACACCTTC
J gene: TRBJ2-5; D gene: .; V gene: TRBV6-1; clone size: many; CDR3 protein: CASSNVRDGETQYF; CDR3 DNA: TGTGCCAGCAGCAACGTCAGGGACGGTGAGACCCAGTACTTC
J gene: TRBJ2-1; D gene: .; V gene: TRBV7-6; clone size: many; CDR3 protein: CASSLAQGYSSNEQFF; CDR3 DNA: TGTGCCAGCAGCTTAGCTCAGGGATACTCGAGTAATGAGCAGTTCTTC
J gene: TRBJ2-1; D gene: .; V gene: TRBV29-1; clone size: few; CDR3 protein: CSAMTGGLGEQFF; CDR3 DNA: TGCAGCGCAATGACGGGCGGCTTAGGTGAGCAGTTCTTC
J gene: TRBJ1-1; D gene: .; V gene: TRBV5-1; clone size: many; CDR3 protein: CASSLGPRAGNTEAFF; CDR3 DNA: TGCGCCAGCAGCTTGGGACCAAGGGCGGGGAACACTGAAGCTTTCTTT
J gene: TRBJ1-2; D gene: TRBD1; V gene: TRBV3-1; clone size: few; CDR3 protein: CASSQAGGLNYGYTF; CDR3 DNA: TGTGCCAGCAGCCAAGCAGGGGGCCTAAACTATGGCTACACCTTC
J gene: TRBJ1-2; D gene: .; V gene: TRBV11-2; clone size: many; CDR3 protein: CASSSEGAGYTF; CDR3 DNA: TGTGCCAGCAGCTCGGAAGGGGCTGGCTACACCTTC
J gene: TRBJ2-4; D gene: .; V gene: TRBV7-9; clone size: .; CDR3 protein: CASSPLAKNIQYF; CDR3 DNA: TGTGCCAGCAGTCCACTAGCCAAAAACATTCAGTACTTC
J gene: TRBJ2-2; D gene: TRBD1; V gene: TRBV12-3/TRBV12-4; clone size: many; CDR3 protein: CASSPTGGPGELFF; CDR3 DNA: TGTGCCAGCAGTCCTACAGGGGGCCCCGGGGAGCTGTTTTTT
J gene: TRBJ1-2; D gene: TRBD1; V gene: TRBV9; clone size: .; CDR3 protein: CASSVAGTADGYTF; CDR3 DNA: TGTGCCAGCAGCGTAGCAGGGACAGCGGATGGCTACACCTTC
J gene: TRBJ1-5; D gene: TRBD1; V gene: TRBV20-1; clone size: .; CDR3 protein: CSYAGQGNQPQHF; CDR3 DNA: TGCAGTTACGCGGGACAGGGGAATCAGCCCCAGCATTTT
J gene: TRBJ2-1; D gene: TRBD2; V gene: TRBV27; clone size: many; CDR3 protein: CASSLAIASYNEQFF; CDR3 DNA: TGTGCCAGCTCACTAGCGATTGCCTCCTACAATGAGCAGTTCTTC
J gene: TRBJ2-2; D gene: .; V gene: TRBV6-5; clone size: .; CDR3 protein: CASSYSEGNTGELFF; CDR3 DNA: TGTGCCAGCAGTTACTCGGAGGGTAACACCGGGGAGCTGTTTTTT
J gene: TRBJ2-3; D gene: TRBD2; V gene: TRBV19; clone size: .; CDR3 protein: CASSYGLAGSDTQYF; CDR3 DNA: TGTGCCAGTAGTTATGGACTAGCGGGATCAGATACGCAGTATTTT
J gene: TRBJ2-7; D gene: TRBD2; V gene: TRBV19; clone size: .; CDR3 protein: CATDTGLAGTMDYEQYF; CDR3 DNA: TGTGCCACTGACACCGGACTAGCGGGAACCATGGACTACGAGCAGTACTTC
J gene: TRBJ2-7; D gene: TRBD2; V gene: TRBV6-5; clone size: many; CDR3 protein: CASSYLSSGRSYEQYF; CDR3 DNA: TGTGCCAGCAGTTACCTTAGTAGCGGGAGGTCATACGAGCAGTACTTC
J gene: TRBJ1-2; D gene: .; V gene: TRBV6-1; clone size: many; CDR3 protein: CASSDSNYGYTF; CDR3 DNA: TGTGCCAGCAGTGACAGTAACTATGGCTACACCTTC
J gene: TRBJ2-1; D gene: TRBD2; V gene: TRBV7-6; clone size: few; CDR3 protein: CASSFLSWLAGGPAGHNEQFF; CDR3 DNA: TGTGCCAGCAGCTTTCTCTCGTGGCTAGCGGGAGGCCCCGCAGGGCACAATGAGCAGTTCTTC
J gene: TRBJ2-1; D gene: TRBD2; V gene: TRBV12-3/TRBV12-4; clone size: many; CDR3 protein: CASSWTSGYNEQFF; CDR3 DNA: TGTGCCAGCAGTTGGACTAGCGGGTACAATGAGCAGTTCTTC
J gene: TRBJ2-7; D gene: TRBD1; V gene: TRBV24-1; clone size: many; CDR3 protein: CATRGQGAIYEQYF; CDR3 DNA: TGTGCCACCAGAGGACAGGGGGCTATCTACGAGCAGTACTTC
J gene: TRBJ2-5; D gene: .; V gene: TRBV28; clone size: many; CDR3 protein: CASLPGSQETQYF; CDR3 DNA: TGTGCCAGCCTACCGGGGTCACAAGAGACCCAGTACTTC
J gene: TRBJ2-1; D gene: TRBD2; V gene: TRBV3-1; clone size: many; CDR3 protein: CASSQLAGGPYNEQFF; CDR3 DNA: TGTGCCAGCAGCCAACTAGCGGGAGGGCCCTACAATGAGCAGTTCTTC
J gene: TRBJ1-1; D gene: TRBD1; V gene: TRBV24-1; clone size: once; CDR3 protein: CATSARDRGHTEAFF; CDR3 DNA: TGTGCCACCAGTGCACGGGACAGGGGGCACACTGAAGCTTTCTTT
J gene: TRBJ2-5; D gene: TRBD2; V gene: TRBV30; clone size: .; CDR3 protein: CAWSAGGPKTQYF; CDR3 DNA: TGTGCCTGGAGCGCGGGAGGGCCTAAGACCCAGTACTTC
J gene: TRBJ1-2; D gene: TRBD1; V gene: TRBV19; clone size: few; CDR3 protein: CASRDSQGADGYGYTF; CDR3 DNA: TGTGCCAGTAGAGATTCACAGGGGGCGGATGGCTATGGCTACACCTTC
J gene: TRBJ2-7; D gene: TRBD1; V gene: TRBV6-1; clone size: .; CDR3 protein: CASSPGTGGKYEQYF; CDR3 DNA: TGTGCCAGCAGTCCCGGGACAGGGGGTAAATACGAGCAGTACTTC
J gene: TRBJ2-1; D gene: .; V gene: TRBV29-1; clone size: .; CDR3 protein: CSVPQGSSSYNEQFF; CDR3 DNA: TGCAGCGTCCCCCAGGGCTCAAGCTCCTACAATGAGCAGTTCTTC
J gene: TRBJ2-7; D gene: .; V gene: TRBV28; clone size: many; CDR3 protein: CATLPAGQAGEQYF; CDR3 DNA: TGTGCCACCCTACCAGCGGGACAGGCGGGGGAGCAGTACTTC
J gene: TRBJ2-5; D gene: .; V gene: TRBV20-1; clone size: few; CDR3 protein: CSAGGRVQETQYF; CDR3 DNA: TGCAGTGCGGGGGGGCGGGTCCAAGAGACCCAGTACTTC